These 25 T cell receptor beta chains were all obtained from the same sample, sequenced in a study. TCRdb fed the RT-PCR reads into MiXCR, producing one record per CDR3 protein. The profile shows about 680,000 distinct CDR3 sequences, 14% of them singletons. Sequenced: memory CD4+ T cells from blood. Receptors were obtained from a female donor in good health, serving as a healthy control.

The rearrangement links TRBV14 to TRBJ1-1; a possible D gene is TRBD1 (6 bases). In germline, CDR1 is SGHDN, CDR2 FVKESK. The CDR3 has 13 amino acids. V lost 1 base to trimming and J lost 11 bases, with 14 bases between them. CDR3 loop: CASSQAMGGQAFF. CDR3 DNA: TGTGCCAGCAGCCAAGCAATGGGGGGCCAGGCTTTCTTT.

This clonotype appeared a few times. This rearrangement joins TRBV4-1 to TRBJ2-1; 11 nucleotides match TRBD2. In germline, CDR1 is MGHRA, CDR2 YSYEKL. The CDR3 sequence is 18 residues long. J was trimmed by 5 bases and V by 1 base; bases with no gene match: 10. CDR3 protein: CASSQVFGLAGGHNEQFF. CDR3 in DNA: TGCGCCAGCAGCCAAGTGTTCGGGCTAGCGGGAGGTCACAATGAGCAGTTCTTC.

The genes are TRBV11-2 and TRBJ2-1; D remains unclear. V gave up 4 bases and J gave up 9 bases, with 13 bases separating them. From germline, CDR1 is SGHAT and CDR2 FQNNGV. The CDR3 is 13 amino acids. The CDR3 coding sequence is TGTGCCAGCAGCTGGGCAGGAGTGGGTGAGCAGTTCTTC. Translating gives CASSWAGVGEQFF.

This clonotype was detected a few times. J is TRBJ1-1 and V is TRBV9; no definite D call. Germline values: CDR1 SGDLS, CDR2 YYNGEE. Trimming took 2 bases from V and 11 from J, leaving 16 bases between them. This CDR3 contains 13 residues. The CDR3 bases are TGTGCCAGCAGCGTGTGGTGGGAGGGTCGCGCTTTCTTT. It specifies CASSVWWEGRAFF.

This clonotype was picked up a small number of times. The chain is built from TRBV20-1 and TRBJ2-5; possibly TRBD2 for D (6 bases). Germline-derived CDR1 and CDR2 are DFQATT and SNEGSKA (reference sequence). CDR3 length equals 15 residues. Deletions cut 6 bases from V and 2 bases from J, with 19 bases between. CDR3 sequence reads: CSALGQASAQETQYF. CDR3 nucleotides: TGCAGTGCCCTGGGCCAGGCTAGCGCACAAGAGACCCAGTACTTC.

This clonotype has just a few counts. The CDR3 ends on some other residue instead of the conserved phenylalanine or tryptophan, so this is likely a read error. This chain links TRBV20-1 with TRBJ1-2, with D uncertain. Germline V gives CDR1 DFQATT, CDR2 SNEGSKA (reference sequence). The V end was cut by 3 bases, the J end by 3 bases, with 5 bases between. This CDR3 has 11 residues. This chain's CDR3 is CSASLDYGYTL. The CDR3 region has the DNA TGCAGTGCTAGTTTAGACTATGGCTACACCTTA.

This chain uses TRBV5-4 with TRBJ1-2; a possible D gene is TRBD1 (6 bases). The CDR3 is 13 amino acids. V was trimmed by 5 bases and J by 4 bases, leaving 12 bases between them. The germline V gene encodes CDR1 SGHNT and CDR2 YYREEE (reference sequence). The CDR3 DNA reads TGTGCCAGCAGGAAGACAGGCCTCTATGGCTACACCTTC. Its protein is CASRKTGLYGYTF.

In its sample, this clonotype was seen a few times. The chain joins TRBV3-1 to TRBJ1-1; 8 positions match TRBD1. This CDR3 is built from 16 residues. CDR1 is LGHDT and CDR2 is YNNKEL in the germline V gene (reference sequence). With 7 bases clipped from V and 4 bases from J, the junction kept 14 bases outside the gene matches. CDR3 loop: CASTKRTGRGGTEAFF. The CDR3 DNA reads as TGTGCCAGCACCAAGCGGACAGGGCGCGGGGGCACTGAAGCTTTCTTT.

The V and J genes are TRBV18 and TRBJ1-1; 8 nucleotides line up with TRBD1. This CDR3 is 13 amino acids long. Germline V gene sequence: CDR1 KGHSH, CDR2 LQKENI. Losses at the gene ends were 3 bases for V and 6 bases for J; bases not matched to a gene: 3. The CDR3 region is CASSPTGDAEAFF. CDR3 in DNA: TGTGCCAGCTCACCGACAGGGGACGCTGAAGCTTTCTTT. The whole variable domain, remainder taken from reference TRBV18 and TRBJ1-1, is NAGVMQNPRHLVRRRGQEARLRCSPMKGHSHVYWYRQLPEEGLKFMVYLQKENIIDESGMPKERFSAEFPKEGPSILRIQQVVRGDSAAYFCASSPTGDAEAFFGQGTRLTVV.

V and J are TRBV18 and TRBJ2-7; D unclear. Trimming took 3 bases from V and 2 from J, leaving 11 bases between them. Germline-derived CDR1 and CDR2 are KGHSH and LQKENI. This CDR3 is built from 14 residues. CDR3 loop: CASSPGNSAYEQYF. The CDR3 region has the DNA TGTGCCAGCTCACCGGGGAACTCCGCCTACGAGCAGTACTTC.

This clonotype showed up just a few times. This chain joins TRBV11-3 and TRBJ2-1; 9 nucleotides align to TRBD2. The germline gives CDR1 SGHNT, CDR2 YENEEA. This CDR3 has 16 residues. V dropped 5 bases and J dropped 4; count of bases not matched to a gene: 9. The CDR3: CASSPTVREGYNEQFF. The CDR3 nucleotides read TGTGCCAGCAGCCCCACGGTGCGGGAGGGGTACAATGAGCAGTTCTTC.

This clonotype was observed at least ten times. This CDR3 reads CSASMWTFPYNEQFF. The CDR3 coding sequence is TGCAGTGCTAGCATGTGGACTTTCCCCTACAATGAGCAGTTCTTC. The chain combines TRBV20-1 with TRBJ2-1, with D tentatively TRBD2 (5 bases). CDR3 size: 15 residues. Trimming left V 3 bases short and J 2 bases short, with 14 bases between. Germline V gene sequence: CDR1 DFQATT, CDR2 SNEGSKA (reference sequence).

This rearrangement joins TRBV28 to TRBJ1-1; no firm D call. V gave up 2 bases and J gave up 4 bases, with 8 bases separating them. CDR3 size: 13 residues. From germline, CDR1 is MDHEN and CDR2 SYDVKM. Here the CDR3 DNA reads TGTGCCAGCAGTTTACCTGACTTCACTGAAGCTTTCTTT. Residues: CASSLPDFTEAFF.

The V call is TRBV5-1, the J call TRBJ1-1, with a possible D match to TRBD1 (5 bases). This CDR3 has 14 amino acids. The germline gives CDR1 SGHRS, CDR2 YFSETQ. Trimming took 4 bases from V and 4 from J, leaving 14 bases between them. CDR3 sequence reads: CASSPWGGATEAFF. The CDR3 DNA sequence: TGCGCCAGCAGCCCCTGGGGTGGGGCCACTGAAGCTTTCTTT.

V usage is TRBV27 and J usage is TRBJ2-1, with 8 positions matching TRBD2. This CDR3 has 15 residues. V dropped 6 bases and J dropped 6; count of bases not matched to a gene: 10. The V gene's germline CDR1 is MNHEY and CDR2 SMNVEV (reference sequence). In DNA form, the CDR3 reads TGTGCCAGCAGCCAAGCGGGAGCCGCTTTCAATGAGCAGTTCTTC. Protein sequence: CASSQAGAAFNEQFF.

The CDR3 nucleotides are TGCAGTGCTCTCAGGACTAGCGGGAGGTTCAATGAGCAGTTCTTC. This encodes CSALRTSGRFNEQFF. V is TRBV20-1 and J is TRBJ2-1; 14 bases map to TRBD2. Germline loops: CDR1 DFQATT, CDR2 SNEGSKA (reference sequence). The junction had 6 bases not matched to a gene; V was cut back by 5 bases and J by 6 bases. The CDR3 runs 15 residues.

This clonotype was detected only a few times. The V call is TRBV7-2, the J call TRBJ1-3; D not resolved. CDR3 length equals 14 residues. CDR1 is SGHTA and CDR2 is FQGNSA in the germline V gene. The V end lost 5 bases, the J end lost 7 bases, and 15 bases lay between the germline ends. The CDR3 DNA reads TGTGCCAGCAGCACACCCCCTAAACAGAACACCATATATTTT. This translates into CASSTPPKQNTIYF.

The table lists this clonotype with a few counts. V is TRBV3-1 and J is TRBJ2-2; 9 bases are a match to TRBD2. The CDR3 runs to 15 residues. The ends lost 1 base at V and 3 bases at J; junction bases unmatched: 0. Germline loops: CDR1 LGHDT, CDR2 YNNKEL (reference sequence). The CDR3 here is CASSQGTSDTGELFF. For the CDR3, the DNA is TGTGCCAGCAGCCAAGGGACTAGCGACACCGGGGAGCTGTTTTTT.

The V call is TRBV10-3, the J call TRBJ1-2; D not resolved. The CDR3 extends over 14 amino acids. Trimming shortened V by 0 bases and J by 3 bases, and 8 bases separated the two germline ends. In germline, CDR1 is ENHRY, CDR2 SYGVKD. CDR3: CAISESSKDYGYTF. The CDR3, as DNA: TGTGCCATCAGTGAGTCGAGTAAGGACTATGGCTACACCTTC.

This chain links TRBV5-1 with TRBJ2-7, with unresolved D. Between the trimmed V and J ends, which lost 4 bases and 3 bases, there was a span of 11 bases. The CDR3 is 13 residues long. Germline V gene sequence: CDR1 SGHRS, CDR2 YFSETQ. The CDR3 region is CASSQSVNYEQYF. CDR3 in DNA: TGCGCCAGCAGCCAGAGCGTCAACTACGAGCAGTACTTC.

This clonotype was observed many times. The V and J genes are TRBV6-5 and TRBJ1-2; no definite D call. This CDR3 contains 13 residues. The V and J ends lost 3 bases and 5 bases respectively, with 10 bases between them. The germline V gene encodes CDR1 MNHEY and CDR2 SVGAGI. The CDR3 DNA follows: TGTGCCAGCAGTTATAGGCGACTTTATGGCTACACCTTC. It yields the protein CASSYRRLYGYTF.

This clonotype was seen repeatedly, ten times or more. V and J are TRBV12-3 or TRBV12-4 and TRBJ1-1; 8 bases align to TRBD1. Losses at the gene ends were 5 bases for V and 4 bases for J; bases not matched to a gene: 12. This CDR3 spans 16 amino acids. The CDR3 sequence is CASSTLGTGGGTEAFF. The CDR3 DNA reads TGTGCCAGCAGTACCCTTGGGACAGGCGGCGGCACTGAAGCTTTCTTT.

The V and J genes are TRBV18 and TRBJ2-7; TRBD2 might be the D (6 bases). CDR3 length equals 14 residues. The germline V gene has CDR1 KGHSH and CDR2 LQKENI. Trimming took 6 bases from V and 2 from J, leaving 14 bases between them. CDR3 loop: CASSEGTLAYEQYF. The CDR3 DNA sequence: TGTGCCAGCTCGGAGGGGACTCTTGCCTACGAGCAGTACTTC.

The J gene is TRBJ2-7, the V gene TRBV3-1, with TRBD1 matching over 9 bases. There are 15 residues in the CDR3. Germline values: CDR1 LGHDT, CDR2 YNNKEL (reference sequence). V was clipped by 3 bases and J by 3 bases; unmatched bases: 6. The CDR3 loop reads CASSHLGQGIYEQYF. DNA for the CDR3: TGTGCCAGCAGCCACTTGGGACAGGGAATCTACGAGCAGTACTTC.

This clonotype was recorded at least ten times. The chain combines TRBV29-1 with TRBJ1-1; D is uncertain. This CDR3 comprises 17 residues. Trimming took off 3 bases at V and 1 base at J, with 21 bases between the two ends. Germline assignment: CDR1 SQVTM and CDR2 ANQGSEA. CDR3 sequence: CSVDPPLEGPSNTEAFF. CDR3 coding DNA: TGCAGCGTTGACCCCCCGCTGGAGGGCCCCTCGAACACTGAAGCTTTCTTT.